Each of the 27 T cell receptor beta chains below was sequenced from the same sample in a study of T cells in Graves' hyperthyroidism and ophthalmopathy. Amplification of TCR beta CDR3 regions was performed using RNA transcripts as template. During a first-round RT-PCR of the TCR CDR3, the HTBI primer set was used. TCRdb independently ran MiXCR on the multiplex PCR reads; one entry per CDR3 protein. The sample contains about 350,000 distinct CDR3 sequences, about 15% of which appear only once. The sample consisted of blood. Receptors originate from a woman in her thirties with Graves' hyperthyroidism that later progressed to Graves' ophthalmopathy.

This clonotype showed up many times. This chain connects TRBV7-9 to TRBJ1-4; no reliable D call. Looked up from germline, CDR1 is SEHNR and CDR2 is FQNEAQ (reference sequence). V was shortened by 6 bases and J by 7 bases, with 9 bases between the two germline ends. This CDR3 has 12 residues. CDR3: CASRSSSEKLFF. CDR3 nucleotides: TGTGCCAGCAGATCGTCATCTGAAAAACTGTTTTTT.

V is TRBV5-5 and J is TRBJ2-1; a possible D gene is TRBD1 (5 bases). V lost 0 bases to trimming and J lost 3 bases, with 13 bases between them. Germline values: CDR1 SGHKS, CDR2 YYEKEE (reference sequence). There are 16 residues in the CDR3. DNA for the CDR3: TGTGCCAGCAGCTTGGTTTGGGGCGCCGGCTACAATGAGCAGTTCTTC. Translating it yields CASSLVWGAGYNEQFF.

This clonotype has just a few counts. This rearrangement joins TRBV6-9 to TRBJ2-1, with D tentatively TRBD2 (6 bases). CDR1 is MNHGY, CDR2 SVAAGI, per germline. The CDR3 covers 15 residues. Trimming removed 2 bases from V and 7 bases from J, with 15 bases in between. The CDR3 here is CASSYVDGSLNEQFF. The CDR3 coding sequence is TGTGCCAGCAGTTATGTAGACGGGAGCTTGAATGAGCAGTTCTTC.

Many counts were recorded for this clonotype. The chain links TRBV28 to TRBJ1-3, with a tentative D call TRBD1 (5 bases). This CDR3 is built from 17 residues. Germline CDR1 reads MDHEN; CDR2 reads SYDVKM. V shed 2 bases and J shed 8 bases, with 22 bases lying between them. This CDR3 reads CASSLTPPISGGDTIYF. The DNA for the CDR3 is TGTGCCAGCAGTTTAACCCCCCCAATATCTGGGGGAGACACCATATATTTT.

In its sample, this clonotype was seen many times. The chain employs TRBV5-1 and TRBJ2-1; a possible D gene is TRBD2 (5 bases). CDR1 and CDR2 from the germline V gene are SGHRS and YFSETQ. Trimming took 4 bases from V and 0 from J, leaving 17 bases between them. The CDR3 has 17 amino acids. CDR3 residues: CASSPRDGEGSYNEQFF. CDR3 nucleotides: TGCGCCAGCAGCCCGCGTGATGGCGAGGGCTCCTACAATGAGCAGTTCTTC.

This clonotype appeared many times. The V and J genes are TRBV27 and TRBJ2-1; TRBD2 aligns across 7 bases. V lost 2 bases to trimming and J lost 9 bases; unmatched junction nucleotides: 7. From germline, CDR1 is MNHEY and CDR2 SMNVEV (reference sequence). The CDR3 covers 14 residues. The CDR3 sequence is CASSLAGENREQFF. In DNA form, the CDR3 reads TGTGCCAGCAGTTTAGCGGGAGAGAATCGTGAGCAGTTCTTC.

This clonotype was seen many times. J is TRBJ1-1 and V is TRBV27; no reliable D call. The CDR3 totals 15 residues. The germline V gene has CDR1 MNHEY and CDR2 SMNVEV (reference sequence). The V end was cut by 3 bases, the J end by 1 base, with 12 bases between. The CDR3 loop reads CASSFLGSGNTEAFF. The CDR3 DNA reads TGTGCCAGCAGTTTCTTGGGATCCGGGAACACTGAAGCTTTCTTT.

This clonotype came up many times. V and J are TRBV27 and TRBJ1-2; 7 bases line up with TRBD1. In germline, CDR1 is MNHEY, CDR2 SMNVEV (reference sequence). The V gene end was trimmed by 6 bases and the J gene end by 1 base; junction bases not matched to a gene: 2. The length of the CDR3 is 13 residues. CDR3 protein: CASRGTVNYGYTF. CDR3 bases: TGTGCCAGCAGGGGGACAGTTAACTATGGCTACACCTTC.

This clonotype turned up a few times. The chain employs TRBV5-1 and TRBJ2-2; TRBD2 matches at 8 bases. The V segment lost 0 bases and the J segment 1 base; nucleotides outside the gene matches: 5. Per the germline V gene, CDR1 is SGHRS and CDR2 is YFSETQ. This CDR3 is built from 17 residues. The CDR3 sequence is CASSLGSGGWNTGELFF. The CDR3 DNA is TGCGCCAGCAGCTTGGGATCGGGAGGGTGGAACACCGGGGAGCTGTTTTTT.

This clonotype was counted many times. CDR3 sequence reads: CASRASGGDEQFF. The CDR3, as DNA: TGTGCCAGCAGGGCCTCGGGGGGAGATGAGCAGTTCTTC. This chain uses TRBV27 with TRBJ2-1; 7 bases align to TRBD2. The V gene end was trimmed by 6 bases and the J gene end by 8 bases; junction bases not matched to a gene: 7. The CDR3 loop spans 13 amino acids. Germline CDR1 reads MNHEY; CDR2 reads SMNVEV (reference sequence).

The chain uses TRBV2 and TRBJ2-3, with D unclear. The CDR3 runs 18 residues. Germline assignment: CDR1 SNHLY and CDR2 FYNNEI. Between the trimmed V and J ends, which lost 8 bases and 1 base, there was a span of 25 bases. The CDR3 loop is CASVTVIRKEIRTDTQYF. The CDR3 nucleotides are TGTGCCAGCGTAACAGTAATCAGGAAGGAGATTCGCACAGATACGCAGTATTTT.

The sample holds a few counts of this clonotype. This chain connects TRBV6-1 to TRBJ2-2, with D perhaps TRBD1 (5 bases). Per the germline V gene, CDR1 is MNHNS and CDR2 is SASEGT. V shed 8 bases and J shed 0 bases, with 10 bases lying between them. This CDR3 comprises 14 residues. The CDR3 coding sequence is TGTGCCAGCTGGGGCTACGCGAACACCGGGGAGCTGTTTTTT. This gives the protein CASWGYANTGELFF.

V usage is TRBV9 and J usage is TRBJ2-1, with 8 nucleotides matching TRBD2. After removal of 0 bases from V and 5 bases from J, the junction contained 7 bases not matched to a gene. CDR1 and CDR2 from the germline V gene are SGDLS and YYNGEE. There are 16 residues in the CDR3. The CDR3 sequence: CASSVAGGAADNEQFF. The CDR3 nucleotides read TGTGCCAGCAGCGTAGCCGGGGGGGCAGCTGACAATGAGCAGTTCTTC.

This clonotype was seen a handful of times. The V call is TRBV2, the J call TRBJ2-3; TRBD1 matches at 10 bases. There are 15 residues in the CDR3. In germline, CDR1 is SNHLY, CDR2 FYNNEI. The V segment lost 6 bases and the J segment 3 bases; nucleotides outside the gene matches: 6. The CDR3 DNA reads TGTGCCAGCAGGTCAAGGACAGGGGGAACAGATACGCAGTATTTT. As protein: CASRSRTGGTDTQYF.

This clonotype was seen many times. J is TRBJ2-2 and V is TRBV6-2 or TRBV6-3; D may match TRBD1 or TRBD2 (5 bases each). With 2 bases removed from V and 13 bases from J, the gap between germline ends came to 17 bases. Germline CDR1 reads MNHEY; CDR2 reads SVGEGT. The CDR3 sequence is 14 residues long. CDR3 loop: CASSYHGAAKRLFF. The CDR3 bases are TGTGCCAGCAGTTACCACGGGGCCGCAAAAAGGCTGTTTTTT.

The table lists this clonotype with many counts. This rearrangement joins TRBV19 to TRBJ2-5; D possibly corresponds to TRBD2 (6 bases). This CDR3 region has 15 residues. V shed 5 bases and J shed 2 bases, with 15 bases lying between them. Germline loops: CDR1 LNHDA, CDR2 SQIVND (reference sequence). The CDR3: CASSRRRGEQETQYF. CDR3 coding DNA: TGTGCCAGTAGTCGTCGGCGGGGTGAACAAGAGACCCAGTACTTC.

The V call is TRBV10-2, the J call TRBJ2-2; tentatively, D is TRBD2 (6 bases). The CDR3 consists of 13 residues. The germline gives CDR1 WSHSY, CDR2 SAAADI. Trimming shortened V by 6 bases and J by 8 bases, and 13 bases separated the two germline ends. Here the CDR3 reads CASRRDLRGELFF. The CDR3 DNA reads TGCGCCAGCAGGCGGGACTTACGAGGGGAGCTGTTTTTT.

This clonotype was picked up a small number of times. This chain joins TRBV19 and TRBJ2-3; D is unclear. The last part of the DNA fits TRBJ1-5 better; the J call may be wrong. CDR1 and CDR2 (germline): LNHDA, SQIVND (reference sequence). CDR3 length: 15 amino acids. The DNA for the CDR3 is TGTGCCAGTAGTACTCAGGACCGGCGGGAAGATACGCAGCATTTT. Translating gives CASSTQDRREDTQHF.

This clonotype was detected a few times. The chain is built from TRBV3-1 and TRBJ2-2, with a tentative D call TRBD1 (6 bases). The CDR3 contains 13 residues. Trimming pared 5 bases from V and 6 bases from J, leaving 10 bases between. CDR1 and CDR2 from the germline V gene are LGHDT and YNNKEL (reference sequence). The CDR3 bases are TGTGCCAGCAGCTACAGGGTGTCCGGGGAGCTGTTTTTT. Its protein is CASSYRVSGELFF.

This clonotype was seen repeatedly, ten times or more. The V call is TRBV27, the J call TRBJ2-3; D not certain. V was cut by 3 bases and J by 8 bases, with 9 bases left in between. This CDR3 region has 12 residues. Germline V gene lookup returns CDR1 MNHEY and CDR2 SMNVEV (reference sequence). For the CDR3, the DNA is TGTGCCAGCAGTTTGCTGGGCGGTACGCAGTATTTT. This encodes CASSLLGGTQYF.

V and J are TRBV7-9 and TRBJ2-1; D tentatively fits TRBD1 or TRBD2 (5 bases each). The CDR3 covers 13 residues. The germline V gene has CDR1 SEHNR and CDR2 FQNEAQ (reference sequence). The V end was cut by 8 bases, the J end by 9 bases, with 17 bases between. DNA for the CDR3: TGTGCCAGCGCGGGTCCGGGGCAGGGTGAGCAGTTCTTC. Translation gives CASAGPGQGEQFF.

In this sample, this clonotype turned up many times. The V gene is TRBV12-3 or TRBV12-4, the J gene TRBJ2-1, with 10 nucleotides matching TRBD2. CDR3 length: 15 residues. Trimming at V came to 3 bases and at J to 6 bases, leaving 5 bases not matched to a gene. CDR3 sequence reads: CASSFPSGSLNEQFF. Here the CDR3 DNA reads TGTGCCAGCAGTTTTCCTAGCGGGAGCCTCAATGAGCAGTTCTTC.

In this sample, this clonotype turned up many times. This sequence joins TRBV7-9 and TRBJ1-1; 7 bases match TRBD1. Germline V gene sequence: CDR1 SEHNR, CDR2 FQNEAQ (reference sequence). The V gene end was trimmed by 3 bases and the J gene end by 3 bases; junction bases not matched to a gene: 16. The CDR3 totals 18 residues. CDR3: CASSFQTTGSLRDTEAFF. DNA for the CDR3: TGTGCCAGCAGCTTCCAGACGACAGGGTCCCTCAGGGACACTGAAGCTTTCTTT.

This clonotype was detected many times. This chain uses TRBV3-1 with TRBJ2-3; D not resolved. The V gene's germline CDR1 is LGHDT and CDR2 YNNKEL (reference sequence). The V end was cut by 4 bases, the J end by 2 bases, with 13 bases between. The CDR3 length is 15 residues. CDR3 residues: CASSPPGGNTDTQYF. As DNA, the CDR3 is TGTGCCAGCAGCCCCCCGGGCGGAAACACAGATACGCAGTATTTT.

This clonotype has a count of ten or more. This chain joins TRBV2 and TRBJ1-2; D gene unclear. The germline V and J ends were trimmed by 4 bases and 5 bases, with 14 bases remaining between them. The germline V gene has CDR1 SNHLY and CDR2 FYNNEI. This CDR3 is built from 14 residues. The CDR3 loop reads CASSATGSTYGYTF. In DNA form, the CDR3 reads TGTGCCAGCAGTGCGACGGGAAGTACTTATGGCTACACCTTC.

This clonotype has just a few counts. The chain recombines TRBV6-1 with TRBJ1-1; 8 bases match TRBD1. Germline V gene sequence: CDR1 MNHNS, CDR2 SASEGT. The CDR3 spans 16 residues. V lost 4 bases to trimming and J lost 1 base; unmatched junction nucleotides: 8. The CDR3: CASSAPTGVGNTEAFF. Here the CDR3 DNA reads TGTGCCAGCAGTGCCCCGACAGGGGTCGGGAACACTGAAGCTTTCTTT.

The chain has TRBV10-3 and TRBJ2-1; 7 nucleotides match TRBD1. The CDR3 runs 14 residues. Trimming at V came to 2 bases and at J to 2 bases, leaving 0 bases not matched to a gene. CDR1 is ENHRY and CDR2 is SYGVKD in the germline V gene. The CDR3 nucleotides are TGTGCCATCAGTGAGAGGGGGCCCTACAATGAGCAGTTCTTC. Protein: CAISERGPYNEQFF.